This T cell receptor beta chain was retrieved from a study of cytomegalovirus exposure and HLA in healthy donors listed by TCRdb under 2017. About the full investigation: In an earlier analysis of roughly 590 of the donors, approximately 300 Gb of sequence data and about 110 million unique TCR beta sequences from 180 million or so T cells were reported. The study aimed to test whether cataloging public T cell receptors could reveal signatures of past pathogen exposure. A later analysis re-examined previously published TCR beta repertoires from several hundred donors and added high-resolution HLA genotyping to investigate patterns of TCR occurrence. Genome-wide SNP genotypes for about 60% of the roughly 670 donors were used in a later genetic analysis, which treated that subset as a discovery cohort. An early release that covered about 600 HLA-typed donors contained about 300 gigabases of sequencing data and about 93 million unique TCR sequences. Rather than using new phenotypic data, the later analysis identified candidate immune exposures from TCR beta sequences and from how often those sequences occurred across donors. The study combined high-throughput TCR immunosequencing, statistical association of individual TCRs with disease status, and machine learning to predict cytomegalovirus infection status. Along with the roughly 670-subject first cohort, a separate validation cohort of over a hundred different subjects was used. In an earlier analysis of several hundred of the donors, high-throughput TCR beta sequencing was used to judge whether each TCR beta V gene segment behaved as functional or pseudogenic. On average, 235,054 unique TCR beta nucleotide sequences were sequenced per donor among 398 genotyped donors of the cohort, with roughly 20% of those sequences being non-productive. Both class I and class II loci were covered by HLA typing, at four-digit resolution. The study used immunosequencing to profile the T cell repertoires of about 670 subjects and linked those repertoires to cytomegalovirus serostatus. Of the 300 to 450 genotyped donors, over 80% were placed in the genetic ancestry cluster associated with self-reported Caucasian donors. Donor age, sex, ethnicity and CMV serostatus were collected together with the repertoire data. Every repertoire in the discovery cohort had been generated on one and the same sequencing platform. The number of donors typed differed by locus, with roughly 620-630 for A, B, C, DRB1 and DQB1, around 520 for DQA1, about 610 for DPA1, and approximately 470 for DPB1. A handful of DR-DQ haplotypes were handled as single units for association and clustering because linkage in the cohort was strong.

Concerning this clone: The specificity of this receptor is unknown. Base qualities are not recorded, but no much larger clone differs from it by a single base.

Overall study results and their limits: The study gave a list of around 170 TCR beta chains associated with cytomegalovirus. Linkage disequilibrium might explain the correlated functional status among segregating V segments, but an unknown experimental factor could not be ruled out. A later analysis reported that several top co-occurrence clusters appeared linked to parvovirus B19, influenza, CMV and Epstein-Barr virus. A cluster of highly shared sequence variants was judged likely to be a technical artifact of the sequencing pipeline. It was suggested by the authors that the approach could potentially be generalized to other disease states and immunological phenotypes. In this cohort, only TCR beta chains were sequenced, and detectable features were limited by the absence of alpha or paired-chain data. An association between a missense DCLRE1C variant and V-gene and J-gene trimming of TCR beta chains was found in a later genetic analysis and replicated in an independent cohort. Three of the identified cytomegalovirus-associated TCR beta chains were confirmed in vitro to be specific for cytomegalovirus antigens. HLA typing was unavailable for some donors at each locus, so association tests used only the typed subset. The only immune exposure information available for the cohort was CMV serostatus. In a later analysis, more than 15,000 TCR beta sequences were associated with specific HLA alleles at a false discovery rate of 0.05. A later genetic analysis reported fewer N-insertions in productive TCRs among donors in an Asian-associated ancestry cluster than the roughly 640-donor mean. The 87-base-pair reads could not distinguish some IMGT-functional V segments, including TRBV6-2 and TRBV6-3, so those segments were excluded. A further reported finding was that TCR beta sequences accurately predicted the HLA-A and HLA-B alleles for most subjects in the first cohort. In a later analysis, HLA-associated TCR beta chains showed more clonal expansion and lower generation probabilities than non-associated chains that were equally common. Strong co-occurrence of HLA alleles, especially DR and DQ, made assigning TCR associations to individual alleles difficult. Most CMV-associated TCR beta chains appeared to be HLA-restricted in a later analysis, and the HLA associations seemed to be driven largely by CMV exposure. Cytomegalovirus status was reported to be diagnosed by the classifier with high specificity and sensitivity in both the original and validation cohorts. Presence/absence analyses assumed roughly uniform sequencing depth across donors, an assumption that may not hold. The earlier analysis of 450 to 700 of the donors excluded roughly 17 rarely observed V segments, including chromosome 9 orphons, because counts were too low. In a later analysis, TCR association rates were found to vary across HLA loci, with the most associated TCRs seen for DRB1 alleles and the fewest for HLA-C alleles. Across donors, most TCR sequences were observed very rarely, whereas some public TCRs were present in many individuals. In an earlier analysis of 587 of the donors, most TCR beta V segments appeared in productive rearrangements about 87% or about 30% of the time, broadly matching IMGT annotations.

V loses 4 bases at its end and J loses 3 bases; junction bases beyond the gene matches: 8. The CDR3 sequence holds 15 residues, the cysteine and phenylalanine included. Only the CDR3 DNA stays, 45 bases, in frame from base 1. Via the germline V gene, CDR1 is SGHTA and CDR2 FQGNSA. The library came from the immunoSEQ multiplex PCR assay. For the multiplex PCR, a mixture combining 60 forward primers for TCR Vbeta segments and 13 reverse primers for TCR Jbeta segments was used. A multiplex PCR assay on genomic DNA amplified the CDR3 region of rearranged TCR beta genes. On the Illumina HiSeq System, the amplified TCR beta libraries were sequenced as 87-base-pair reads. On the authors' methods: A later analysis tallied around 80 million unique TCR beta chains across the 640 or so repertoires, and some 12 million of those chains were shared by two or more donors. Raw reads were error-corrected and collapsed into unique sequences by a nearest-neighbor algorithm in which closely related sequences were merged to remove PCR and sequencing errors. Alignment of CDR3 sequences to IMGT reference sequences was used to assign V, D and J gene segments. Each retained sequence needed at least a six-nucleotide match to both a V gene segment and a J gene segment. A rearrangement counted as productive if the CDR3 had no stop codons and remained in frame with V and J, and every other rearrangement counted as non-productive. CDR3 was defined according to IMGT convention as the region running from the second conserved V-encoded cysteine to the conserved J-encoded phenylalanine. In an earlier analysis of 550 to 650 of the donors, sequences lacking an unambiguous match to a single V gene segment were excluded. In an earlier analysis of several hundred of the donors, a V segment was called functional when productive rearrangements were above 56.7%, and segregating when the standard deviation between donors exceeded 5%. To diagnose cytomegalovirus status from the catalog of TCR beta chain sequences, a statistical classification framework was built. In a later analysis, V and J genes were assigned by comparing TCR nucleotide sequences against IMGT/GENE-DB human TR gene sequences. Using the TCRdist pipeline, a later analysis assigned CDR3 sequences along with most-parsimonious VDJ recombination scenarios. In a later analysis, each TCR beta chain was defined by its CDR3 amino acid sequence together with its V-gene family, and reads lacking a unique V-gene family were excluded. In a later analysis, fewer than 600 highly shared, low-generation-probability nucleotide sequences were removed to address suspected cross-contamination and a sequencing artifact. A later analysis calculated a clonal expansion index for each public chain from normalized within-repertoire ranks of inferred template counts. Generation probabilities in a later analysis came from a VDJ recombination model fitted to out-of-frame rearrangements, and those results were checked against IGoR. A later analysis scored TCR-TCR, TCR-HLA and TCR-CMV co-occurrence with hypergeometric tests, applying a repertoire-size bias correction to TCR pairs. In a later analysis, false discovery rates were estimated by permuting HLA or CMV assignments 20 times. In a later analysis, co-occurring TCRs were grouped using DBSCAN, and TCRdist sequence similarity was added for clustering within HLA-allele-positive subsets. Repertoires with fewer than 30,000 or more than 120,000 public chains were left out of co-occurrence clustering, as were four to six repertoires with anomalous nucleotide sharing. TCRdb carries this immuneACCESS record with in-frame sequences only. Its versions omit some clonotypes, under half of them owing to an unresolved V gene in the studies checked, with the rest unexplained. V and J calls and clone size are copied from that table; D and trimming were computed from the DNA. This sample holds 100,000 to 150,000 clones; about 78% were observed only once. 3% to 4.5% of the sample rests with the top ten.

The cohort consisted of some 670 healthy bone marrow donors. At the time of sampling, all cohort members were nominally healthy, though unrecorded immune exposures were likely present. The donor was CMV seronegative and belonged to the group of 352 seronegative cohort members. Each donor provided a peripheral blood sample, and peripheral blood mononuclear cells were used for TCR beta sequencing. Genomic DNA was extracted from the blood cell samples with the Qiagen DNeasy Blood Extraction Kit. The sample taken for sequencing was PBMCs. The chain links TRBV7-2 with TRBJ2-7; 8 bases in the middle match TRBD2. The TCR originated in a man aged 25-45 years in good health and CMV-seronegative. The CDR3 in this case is CASSSTPGTSYEQYF. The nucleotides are TGTGCCAGCAGCTCTACTCCCGGGACTAGCTACGAGCAGTACTTC.